This passage covers 11 T cell receptor beta chains from one sample sequenced in a study of cytomegalovirus exposure and HLA in healthy donors (dated by TCRdb to 2015 to 2018). Libraries were built with the immunoSEQ multiplex PCR assay. The multiplex PCR relied on a mix of 60 forward primers for TCR Vbeta segments and 13 reverse primers for TCR Jbeta segments. TCRdb holds this immuneACCESS table with in-frame rearrangements only. Some clones are missing; in checked studies, unresolved V genes explain under half, and the rest has no known cause. Counted in this sample were about 280,000 clones; over 85% of them appeared once. About 2% of the sample goes to the ten largest clones. The sequencing input was PBMCs. These receptors were taken from a woman between 18 and 30 years old in good health and CMV-seronegative.

This clone has a handful of counts. V gene TRBV29-1 combines with J gene TRBJ2-7; 10 bases map to TRBD2. Germline CDR1 reads SQVTM; CDR2 reads ANQGSEA. Germline trimming cut 5 bases from V and 2 bases from J; bases unmatched to any gene: 3. The CDR3 contains 13 residues. CDR3 in DNA: TGCAGCGTTTATAGCGGGGGGACCTACGAGCAGTACTTC. Its protein is CSVYSGGTYEQYF.

The chain uses TRBV11-2 and TRBJ1-1; D unclear. Per the germline V gene, CDR1 is SGHAT and CDR2 is FQNNGV. V shed 1 base and J shed 4 bases, with 7 bases lying between them. The CDR3 runs 13 residues. The DNA for the CDR3 is TGTGCCAGCAGCTTAGCCGGAGGCACTGAAGCTTTCTTT. It specifies CASSLAGGTEAFF. Full variable domain (missing parts from reference TRBV11-2 and TRBJ1-1): EAGVAQSPRYKIIEKRQSVAFWCNPISGHATLYWYQQILGQGPKLLIQFQNNGVVDDSQLPKDRFSAERLKGVDSTLKIQPAKLEDSAVYLCASSLAGGTEAFFGQGTRLTVV.

This clone appeared a single time. The V gene is TRBV19, the J gene TRBJ1-3, with TRBD1 matching 9 bases. The CDR3 contains 15 residues. Trimming cost V 6 bases and J 3 bases; bases outside gene matches: 6. CDR1 is LNHDA and CDR2 is SQIVND in the germline V gene (reference sequence). For the CDR3, the DNA is TGTGCCAGTAGCCCGGACAGGGGCAGTGGAAACACCATATATTTT. This sequence encodes CASSPDRGSGNTIYF.

The chain has TRBV5-4 and TRBJ2-7, with 7 bases lining up with TRBD1. There are 15 residues in the CDR3. CDR1 is SGHNT and CDR2 is YYREEE in the germline V gene (reference sequence). The trim removed 2 bases at V and 3 bases at J, leaving 8 bases unmatched. The CDR3 DNA sequence: TGTGCCAGCAGCTTAAGACAGGGCTACGACTACGAGCAGTACTTC. This gives the protein CASSLRQGYDYEQYF.

This rearrangement joins TRBV27 to TRBJ2-7, with D possibly TRBD2 on 6 matching bases. With 6 bases removed from V and 2 bases from J, the gap between germline ends came to 17 bases. Germline values: CDR1 MNHEY, CDR2 SMNVEV (reference sequence). The CDR3 contains 15 residues. DNA of the CDR3: TGTGCCAGCAGCCACCCCGGGACTGCAACCTACGAGCAGTACTTC. Translated: CASSHPGTATYEQYF.

The chain recombines TRBV29-1 with TRBJ2-1, with D maybe TRBD2 (6 bases). Germline-derived CDR1 and CDR2 are SQVTM and ANQGSEA. The CDR3 has 11 residues. Trimming pared 5 bases from V and 12 bases from J, leaving 14 bases between. The DNA of the CDR3 is TGCAGCGTTCTCAGGGACTGGTGGCAGTTCTTC. It translates to CSVLRDWWQFF.

This chain uses TRBV5-1 with TRBJ1-4, with TRBD1 identical over 9 bases. V lost 0 bases to trimming and J lost 5 bases; unmatched junction nucleotides: 5. The CDR3 is made up of 16 amino acids. The germline gives CDR1 SGHRS, CDR2 YFSETQ. The CDR3 region is CASSLGTQGANEKLFF. DNA of the CDR3: TGCGCCAGCAGCTTGGGGACACAGGGGGCAAATGAAAAACTGTTTTTT.

V and J are TRBV13 and TRBJ2-5, with 7 bases matching TRBD2. Germline V gene lookup returns CDR1 PRHDT and CDR2 FYEKMQ (reference sequence). This CDR3 has 15 residues. J lost 5 bases, V lost 5 bases, and 11 bases had no gene match. The CDR3 DNA reads TGTGCCAGCAGCGGGGGAGGGGATAAGGTGGAGACCCAGTACTTC. It encodes CASSGGGDKVETQYF.

The V call is TRBV5-5, the J call TRBJ1-1, with 9 nucleotides matching TRBD1. Germline-derived CDR1 and CDR2 are SGHKS and YYEKEE (reference sequence). Trimming took 4 bases from V and 3 from J; bases not matched to a gene: 10. The CDR3 sequence is 16 residues long. CDR3 protein: CASSPWDRDFDTEAFF. The CDR3 nucleotides read TGTGCCAGCAGCCCCTGGGACAGGGACTTTGACACTGAAGCTTTCTTT.

The CDR3 DNA reads as TGTGCCAGCAGCTTAGAACTAGGTCTAGCGGGGGCGTATCAAGAGACCCAGTACTTC. The encoded protein is CASSLELGLAGAYQETQYF. The chain carries TRBV7-6 and TRBJ2-5, with 10 positions matching TRBD2. This CDR3 comprises 19 residues. V dropped 1 base and J dropped 2; count of bases not matched to a gene: 13. Germline CDR1 reads SGHVS; CDR2 reads FNYEAQ.

This sequence joins TRBV13 and TRBJ1-2; possible D gene TRBD1, 6 bases. V lost 0 bases and J lost 8, with 13 bases in between. This CDR3 spans 14 amino acids. Germline V gene data show CDR1 as PRHDT and CDR2 as FYEKMQ (reference sequence). CDR3 protein: CASSLGDSGRGYTF. DNA for the CDR3: TGTGCCAGCAGCTTAGGGGACAGCGGACGGGGCTACACCTTC.